These 9 T cell receptor beta chains were sequenced from one sample in a study of T cells after yellow fever vaccination. TCRdb called the 5' RACE reads again in MiXCR, with one record for every CDR3 protein. Seen here are under 400,000 distinct CDR3 sequences, around 10% observed once, and the top ten hold around 18%. The sequencing used PBMCs, collected on the day of the first yellow fever vaccination. The receptors shown here come from a young man who received the YFV17D yellow fever vaccine.

The sample holds a few counts of this clonotype. The chain couples TRBV19 to TRBJ2-2, with 12 positions matching TRBD2. The CDR3 consists of 14 residues. J gave up 5 bases and V 9 bases, and 4 bases lay outside the gene matches. Per germline, CDR1 LNHDA and CDR2 SQIVND (reference sequence). The DNA of the CDR3 is TGTGCCAGCTCTAGCGGGGGGGCTACCGGGGAGCTGTTTTTT. Its protein is CASSSGGATGELFF.

This clonotype was detected only a few times. This chain uses TRBV5-1 with TRBJ1-1, with D uncertain. The CDR3 has 13 residues. V was trimmed by 1 base and J by 1 base, leaving 5 bases between them. The V gene's germline CDR1 is SGHRS and CDR2 YFSETQ. CDR3 DNA sequence: TGCGCCAGCAGCTTGTGGTGGAACACTGAAGCTTTCTTT. Translation gives CASSLWWNTEAFF.

This clonotype was seen more than once but under ten times. This chain joins TRBV12-3 or TRBV12-4 and TRBJ2-3; 11 bases fit TRBD2. After removal of 6 bases from V and 3 bases from J, the junction contained 2 bases not matched to a gene. The CDR3 totals 14 residues. In DNA form, the CDR3 reads TGTGCCAGCAGGATAGCGGGGGGGACAGATACGCAGTATTTT. Its translation is CASRIAGGTDTQYF.

There are a few counts of this clonotype. The chain has TRBV6-2 or TRBV6-3 and TRBJ1-2; maybe TRBD1 (6 bases). The ends were cut back, 6 bases at V and 8 bases at J, with 13 bases in the middle. CDR3 length: 12 amino acids. Germline-derived CDR1 and CDR2 are MNHEY and SVGEGT. CDR3 in DNA: TGTGCCAGCAGCATTAGGACAGACGGCTACACCTTC. Amino acids: CASSIRTDGYTF.

V gene TRBV7-3 combines with J gene TRBJ2-3, with D tentatively TRBD2 (6 bases). Trimming stripped 4 bases from V and 8 bases from J, with 13 bases between. Per the germline V gene, CDR1 is SGHTA and CDR2 is FQGTGA. The CDR3 covers 13 residues. Here the CDR3 reads CASSSGLVGTQYF. The CDR3 DNA reads as TGTGCCAGCAGCTCGGGACTGGTTGGTACGCAGTATTTT.

The V gene is TRBV9, the J gene TRBJ2-2; D remains unclear. Trimming took 0 bases from V and 6 from J, leaving 9 bases between them. The germline V gene has CDR1 SGDLS and CDR2 YYNGEE. The CDR3 consists of 14 residues. CDR3 loop: CASSVGPPPGELFF. The CDR3 DNA is TGTGCCAGCAGCGTAGGACCCCCACCCGGGGAGCTGTTTTTT.

This sequence joins TRBV28 and TRBJ2-3, with a possible D match to TRBD1 (6 bases). The CDR3 totals 16 residues. The germline V and J ends were trimmed by 5 bases and 5 bases, with 20 bases remaining between them. The germline gives CDR1 MDHEN, CDR2 SYDVKM. The CDR3 here is CASSTSGTQGLDTQYF. The CDR3 nucleotides read TGTGCCAGCAGTACCTCCGGGACCCAGGGGTTAGATACGCAGTATTTT.

This rearrangement joins TRBV20-1 to TRBJ1-1; possible D gene TRBD1, 6 bases. The CDR3 covers 15 residues. The germline gives CDR1 DFQATT, CDR2 SNEGSKA (reference sequence). The V gene lost 0 bases and the J gene lost 0 bases, with 11 bases spanning the gap. The CDR3 DNA follows: TGCAGTGCTAGAGAAATGGACAGAATGAACACTGAAGCTTTCTTT. Its protein product is CSAREMDRMNTEAFF.

This clonotype was detected only a few times. The chain is built from TRBV7-2 and TRBJ2-5; TRBD2 might be the D (6 bases). CDR1 is SGHTA and CDR2 is FQGNSA in the germline V gene. The CDR3 length is 14 residues. V lost 5 bases to trimming and J lost 4 bases, with 14 bases between them. CDR3 DNA: TGTGCCAGCAGCAAACTAGCCCGAGGAGAGACCCAGTACTTC. This codes for CASSKLARGETQYF.